The 23 T cell receptor beta chains given below trace back to one sample, sequenced in a study of blood T cell repertoires in COVID-19. The protocol was immunoSEQ multiplex PCR, while the TCRdb copy is restricted to in-frame clones and leaves out a portion. The sample carries fewer than 35,000 clones, 85% to 90% recorded once. The material sequenced was peripheral blood. Receptors were obtained from a human donor in a cohort sampled during active COVID-19.

The chain has TRBV10-2 and TRBJ2-3; a weak D match, TRBD2 (6 bases). In germline, CDR1 is WSHSY, CDR2 SAAADI. The CDR3 is 15 amino acids. V lost 7 bases and J lost 0, with 14 bases in between. CDR3 bases: TGCGCCAGCACATGGGGGGACCCTAGCACAGATACGCAGTATTTT. Translating gives CASTWGDPSTDTQYF.

The chain recombines TRBV5-1 with TRBJ2-7, with 11 bases aligning to TRBD2. V gave up 4 bases and J gave up 3 bases; unmatched junction bases: 9. There are 16 residues in the CDR3. The germline CDR1 and CDR2 sequences are SGHRS and YFSETQ. The CDR3: CASSPRSSGGLYEQYF. The CDR3 DNA is TGCGCCAGCAGCCCCCGCTCTAGCGGGGGGCTCTACGAGCAGTACTTC.

The chain links TRBV12-3 or TRBV12-4 to TRBJ2-1; D may be TRBD1 (5 bases). The CDR3 is 12 residues long. V lost 6 bases and J 6 bases, leaving 9 bases between the germline ends. The CDR3 protein is CASRRTGNEQFF. The CDR3 nucleotides read TGTGCCAGCAGACGCACAGGCAATGAGCAGTTCTTC.

The V call is TRBV5-5, the J call TRBJ2-1, with 9 bases that match TRBD2. The CDR3 spans 17 residues. The trim removed 0 bases at V and 0 bases at J, leaving 4 bases unmatched. Germline CDR1 is SGHKS and CDR2 is YYEKEE (reference sequence). The CDR3 protein is CASSLGIAGDSYNEQFF. For the CDR3, the DNA is TGTGCCAGCAGCTTGGGCATAGCGGGAGACTCCTACAATGAGCAGTTCTTC.

The rearrangement links TRBV28 to TRBJ1-2; TRBD1 matches at 7 bases. V lost 10 bases, J lost 4 bases, and 6 bases stayed unmatched. The CDR3 is 12 residues long. CDR1 is MDHEN, CDR2 SYDVKM, per germline. The chain's CDR3 is CATLTGTYGYTF. For the CDR3, the DNA is TGTGCCACCTTGACAGGGACCTATGGCTACACCTTC.

The chain has TRBV7-2 and TRBJ2-1, with a possible D match to TRBD2 (6 bases). This CDR3 has 15 residues. V was cut by 5 bases and J by 9 bases, with 20 bases left in between. Germline V gives CDR1 SGHTA, CDR2 FQGNSA. CDR3 sequence reads: CASSLWGLHPGEQFF. The CDR3 nucleotides read TGTGCCAGCAGCCTATGGGGACTGCATCCAGGTGAGCAGTTCTTC.

V usage is TRBV5-1 and J usage is TRBJ2-1, with D possibly TRBD1 on 5 matching bases. Per the germline V gene, CDR1 is SGHRS and CDR2 is YFSETQ. Trimming took off 7 bases at V and 8 bases at J, with 22 bases between the two ends. This CDR3 has 15 amino acids. The CDR3 loop is CASRLASAGNYEQFF. The CDR3 bases are TGCGCCAGCCGTCTGGCCTCGGCAGGGAACTATGAGCAGTTCTTC.

J is TRBJ2-2 and V is TRBV7-2; TRBD1 matches at 9 bases. J gave up 5 bases and V 3 bases, and 7 bases lay outside the gene matches. This CDR3 has 16 amino acids. Looked up from germline, CDR1 is SGHTA and CDR2 is FQGNSA. DNA of the CDR3: TGTGCCAGCAGCTTCGCCGGGACAGGGTCGACCGGGGAGCTGTTTTTT. This sequence encodes CASSFAGTGSTGELFF.

V usage is TRBV6-5 and J usage is TRBJ1-3; 7 nucleotides align to TRBD1. The ends lost 6 bases at V and 4 bases at J; junction bases unmatched: 3. Germline CDR1 and CDR2: MNHEY and SVGAGI. The CDR3 has 13 amino acids. The CDR3 DNA reads as TGTGCCAGCAGCTGGACAGGCGGAAACACCATATATTTT. Its protein product is CASSWTGGNTIYF.

The chain uses TRBV3-1 (or the pseudogene TRBV3-2) and TRBJ2-3; TRBD2 aligns across 9 bases. Per the germline V gene, CDR1 is LGHDT and CDR2 is YNNKEL (reference sequence). Unmatched junction bases numbered 5, after V lost 4 bases and J lost 6 bases. The CDR3 covers 14 residues. The CDR3 DNA sequence: TGTGCCAGCAGCCTTGCTAGCGGGATGGATACGCAGTATTTT. Translating gives CASSLASGMDTQYF.

The chain links TRBV27 to TRBJ2-7; 9 bases agree with TRBD1. Germline trimming cut 8 bases from V and 1 base from J; bases unmatched to any gene: 6. Germline V CDR1 and CDR2: MNHEY, SMNVEV (reference sequence). The CDR3 contains 14 residues. In DNA form, the CDR3 reads TGTGCCAGCGGAGACAGGGGGTTTTCCTACGAGCAGTACTTC. Amino acid sequence: CASGDRGFSYEQYF.

The rearrangement uses TRBV28 and TRBJ1-1; no clear D. V lost 7 bases and J 6 bases, leaving 9 bases between the germline ends. Germline V gene data show CDR1 as MDHEN and CDR2 as SYDVKM. The CDR3 consists of 11 residues. CDR3 in amino acids: CASIGLSEAFF. CDR3 bases: TGTGCCAGCATCGGGTTATCTGAAGCTTTCTTT. The variable domain in full, with the rest retrieved from reference TRBV28 and TRBJ1-1, is DVKVTQSSRYLVKRTGEKVFLECVQDMDHENMFWYRQDPGLGLRLIYFSYDVKMKEKGDIPEGYSVSREKKERFSLILESASTNQTSMYLCASIGLSEAFFGQGTRLTVV.

This chain uses TRBV7-5 with TRBJ1-5; TRBD1 is taken as the D call from the table, unchecked against the DNA. TRBV7-5 is a pseudogene segment. The CDR3 contains 15 residues. The CDR3 sequence: CVRSLGWQGNQPQHF. CDR3 in DNA: TGTGTCAGAAGCTTAGGATGGCAGGGCAATCAGCCCCAGCATTTT.

V and J are TRBV6-5 and TRBJ1-5; 7 bases align to TRBD1. Germline loops: CDR1 MNHEY, CDR2 SVGAGI. J was trimmed by 3 bases and V by 6 bases; bases with no gene match: 2. The CDR3 is 13 amino acids. The CDR3 loop is CASRQGFNQPQHF. Written as DNA, the CDR3 is TGTGCCAGCAGACAGGGGTTCAATCAGCCCCAGCATTTT.

The genes are TRBV4-2 and TRBJ2-3; 13 bases align to TRBD2. Germline lookup yields CDR1 LGHNA and CDR2 YNFKEQ. V dropped 0 bases and J dropped 4; count of bases not matched to a gene: 4. The CDR3 sequence is 17 residues long. The CDR3 protein is CASSQELAGGSADTQYF. The CDR3 DNA reads TGTGCCAGCAGCCAAGAACTAGCGGGGGGGTCGGCAGATACGCAGTATTTT.

Details on this clone: Distinct nucleotide sequences in the sample also encode this CDR3. The chain links TRBV7-2 to TRBJ2-3, with 10 positions matching TRBD2. Germline V lookup: CDR1 SGHTA, CDR2 FQGNSA. The CDR3 sequence is 16 residues long. V was clipped by 4 bases and J by 2 bases; unmatched bases: 6. Here the CDR3 DNA reads TGTGCCAGCAGCTCGGGACTAGCGAGACTCACAGATACGCAGTATTTT. Amino acids: CASSSGLARLTDTQYF. The full variable domain, rest sourced from reference TRBV7-2 and TRBJ2-3, is GAGVSQSPSNKVTEKGKDVELRCDPISGHTALYWYRQSLGQGLEFLIYFQGNSAPDKSGLPSDRFSAERTGGSVSTLTIQRTQQEDSAVYLCASSSGLARLTDTQYFGPGTRLTVL.

This sequence joins TRBV27 and TRBJ2-7; no definite D call. The V end lost 3 bases, the J end lost 6 bases, and 15 bases lay between the germline ends. The germline V gene has CDR1 MNHEY and CDR2 SMNVEV (reference sequence). The CDR3 covers 14 residues. The chain's CDR3 is CASSFQGPGSEQYF. CDR3 DNA sequence: TGTGCCAGCAGTTTCCAAGGCCCGGGTTCCGAGCAGTACTTC.

This chain connects TRBV6-2 or TRBV6-3 to TRBJ1-4; a weak D match, TRBD1 (6 bases). Germline assignment: CDR1 MNHEY and CDR2 SVGEGT. The CDR3 spans 15 residues. Trimming cost V 3 bases and J 5 bases, with 13 bases left between them. As DNA, the CDR3 is TGTGCCAGCAGTTATCAGCGGGGGCCGAATGAAAAACTGTTTTTT. Residues: CASSYQRGPNEKLFF.

This chain uses TRBV6-6 with TRBJ1-2; D is ambiguous. CDR1 and CDR2 (germline): MNHNY, SVGAGI (reference sequence). This CDR3 is 12 amino acids long. V was pared by 2 bases and J by 8 bases, with 9 bases between. This CDR3 reads CASSYAAGGYTF. The CDR3 coding sequence is TGTGCCAGCAGTTACGCGGCGGGAGGCTACACCTTC.

The V call is TRBV4-1, the J call TRBJ2-6; D is possibly TRBD2 (5 bases). Germline CDR1 MGHRA, CDR2 YSYEKL. Trimming removed 2 bases from V and 0 bases from J, with 11 bases in between. The CDR3 has 17 amino acids. In nucleotides, the CDR3 is TGCGCCAGCAGCCAACCGACTACCAGCTCTGGGGCCAACGTCCTGACTTTC. Encoded protein: CASSQPTTSSGANVLTF.

V and J are TRBV9 and TRBJ2-5; the match to TRBD2 covers 9 bases. V lost 0 bases, J lost 5 bases, and 5 bases stayed unmatched. Per germline, CDR1 SGDLS and CDR2 YYNGEE. The CDR3 loop spans 15 amino acids. The CDR3 DNA follows: TGTGCCAGCAGCGTAGGCGGGGGGGCTGGGGAGACCCAGTACTTC. It translates to CASSVGGGAGETQYF.

V gene TRBV7-9 combines with J gene TRBJ1-3; the D is unclear. The germline V gene encodes CDR1 SEHNR and CDR2 FQNEAQ (reference sequence). V lost 6 bases, J lost 4 bases, and 16 bases lay in between. CDR3 length: 15 amino acids. CDR3 nucleotides: TGTGCCAGCAGACCGGGAGGAACGCTAGGAAACACCATATATTTT. Protein product: CASRPGGTLGNTIYF. The full variable domain, its missing parts supplied by reference TRBV7-9 and TRBJ1-3, is DTGVSQNPRHKITKRGQNVTFRCDPISEHNRLYWYRQTLGQGPEFLTYFQNEAQLEKSRLLSDRFSAERPKGSFSTLEIQRTEQGDSAMYLCASRPGGTLGNTIYFGEGSWLTVV.

The chain employs TRBV7-2 and TRBJ2-2; 13 nucleotides match TRBD2. CDR1 SGHTA and CDR2 FQGNSA come from the germline V gene. The CDR3 consists of 17 residues. Trimming at V came to 5 bases and at J to 3 bases, leaving 6 bases not matched to a gene. CDR3 region: CASSPGTSGTYTGELFF. For the CDR3, the DNA is TGTGCCAGCAGCCCGGGGACTAGCGGGACCTACACCGGGGAGCTGTTTTTT.